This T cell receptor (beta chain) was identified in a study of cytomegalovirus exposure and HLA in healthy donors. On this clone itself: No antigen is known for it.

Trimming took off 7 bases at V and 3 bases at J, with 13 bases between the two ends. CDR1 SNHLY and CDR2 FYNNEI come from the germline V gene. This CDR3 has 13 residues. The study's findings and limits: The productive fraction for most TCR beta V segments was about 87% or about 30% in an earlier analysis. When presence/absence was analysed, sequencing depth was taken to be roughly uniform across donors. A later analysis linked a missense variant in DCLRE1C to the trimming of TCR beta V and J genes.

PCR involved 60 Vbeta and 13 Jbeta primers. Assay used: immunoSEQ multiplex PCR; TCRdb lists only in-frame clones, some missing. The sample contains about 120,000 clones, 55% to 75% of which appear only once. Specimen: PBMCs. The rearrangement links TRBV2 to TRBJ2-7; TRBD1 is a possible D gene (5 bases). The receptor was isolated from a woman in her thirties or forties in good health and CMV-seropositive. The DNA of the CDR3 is TGTGCCAGCACCAGGGCCTCTATCTACGAGCAGTACTTC. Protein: CASTRASIYEQYF.